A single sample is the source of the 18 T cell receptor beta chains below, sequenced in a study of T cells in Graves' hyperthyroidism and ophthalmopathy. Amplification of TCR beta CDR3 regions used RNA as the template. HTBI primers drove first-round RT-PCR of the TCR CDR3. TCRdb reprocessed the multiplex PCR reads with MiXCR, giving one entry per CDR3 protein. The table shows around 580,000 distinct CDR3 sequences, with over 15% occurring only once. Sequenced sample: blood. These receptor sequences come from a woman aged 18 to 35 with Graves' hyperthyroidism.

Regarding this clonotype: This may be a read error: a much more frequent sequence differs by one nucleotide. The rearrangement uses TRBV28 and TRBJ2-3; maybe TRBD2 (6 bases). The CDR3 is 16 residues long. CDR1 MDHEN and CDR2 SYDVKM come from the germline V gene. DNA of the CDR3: TGTGCCAGCAGTTTACCAGGGCGCGGGGTAACAGATGCGCAGTATTTT. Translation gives CASSLPGRGVTDAQYF.

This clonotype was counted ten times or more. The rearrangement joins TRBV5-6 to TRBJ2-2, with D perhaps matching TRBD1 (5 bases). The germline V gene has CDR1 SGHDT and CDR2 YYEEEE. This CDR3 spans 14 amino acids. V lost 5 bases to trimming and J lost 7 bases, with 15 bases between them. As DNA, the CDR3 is TGTGCCAGCAGTTACGCAGGGATTCACGGGGAGCTGTTTTTT. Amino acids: CASSYAGIHGELFF.

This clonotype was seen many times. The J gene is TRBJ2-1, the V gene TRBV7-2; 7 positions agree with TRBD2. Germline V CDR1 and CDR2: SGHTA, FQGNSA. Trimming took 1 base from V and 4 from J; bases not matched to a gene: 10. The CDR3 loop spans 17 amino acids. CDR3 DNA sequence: TGTGCCAGCAGCTTAGTTGGTGGCGGGGGAGGATACAATGAGCAGTTCTTC. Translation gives CASSLVGGGGGYNEQFF. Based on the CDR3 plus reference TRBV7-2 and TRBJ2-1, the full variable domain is GAGVSQSPSNKVTEKGKDVELRCDPISGHTALYWYRQSLGQGLEFLIYFQGNSAPDKSGLPSDRFSAERTGGSVSTLTIQRTQQEDSAVYLCASSLVGGGGGYNEQFFGPGTRLTVL.

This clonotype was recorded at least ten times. CDR3 region: CSAIDSEGPPDTQYF. Written as DNA, the CDR3 is TGCAGTGCTATTGATTCGGAGGGCCCCCCAGATACGCAGTATTTT. V is TRBV20-1 and J is TRBJ2-3; the D gene is possibly TRBD2 (6 bases). This CDR3 has 15 residues. The germline V gene encodes CDR1 DFQATT and CDR2 SNEGSKA (reference sequence). V was shortened by 4 bases and J by 4 bases, with 18 bases between the two germline ends.

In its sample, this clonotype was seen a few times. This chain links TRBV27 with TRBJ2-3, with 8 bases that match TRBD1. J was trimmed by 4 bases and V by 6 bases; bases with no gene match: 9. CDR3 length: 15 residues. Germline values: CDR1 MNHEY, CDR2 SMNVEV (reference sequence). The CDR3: CASRKDRVKPDTQYF. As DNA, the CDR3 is TGTGCCAGCAGGAAGGACAGGGTCAAGCCAGATACGCAGTATTTT.

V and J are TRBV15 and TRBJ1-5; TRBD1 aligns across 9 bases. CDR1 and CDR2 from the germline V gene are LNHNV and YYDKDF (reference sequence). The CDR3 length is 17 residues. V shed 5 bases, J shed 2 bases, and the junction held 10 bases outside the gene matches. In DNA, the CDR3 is TGTGCCACCAGCTACTTTAAGGACAGGGGAGGCAATCAGCCCCAGCATTTT. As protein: CATSYFKDRGGNQPQHF.

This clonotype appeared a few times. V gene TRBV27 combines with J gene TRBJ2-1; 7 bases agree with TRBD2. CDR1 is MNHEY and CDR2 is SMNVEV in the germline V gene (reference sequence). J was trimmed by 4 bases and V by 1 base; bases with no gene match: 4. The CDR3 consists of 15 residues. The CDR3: CASSLFPSGYNEQFF. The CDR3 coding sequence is TGTGCCAGCAGTTTATTTCCTAGCGGATACAATGAGCAGTTCTTC.

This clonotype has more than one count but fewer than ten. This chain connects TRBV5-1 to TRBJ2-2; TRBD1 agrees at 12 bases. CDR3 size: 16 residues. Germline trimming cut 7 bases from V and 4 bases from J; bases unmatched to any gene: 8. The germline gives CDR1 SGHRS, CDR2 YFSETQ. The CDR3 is CASGKGQGAGTGELFF. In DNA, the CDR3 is TGCGCCAGCGGCAAGGGACAGGGGGCAGGCACCGGGGAGCTGTTTTTT. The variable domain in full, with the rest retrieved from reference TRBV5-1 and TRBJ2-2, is KAGVTQTPRYLIKTRGQQVTLSCSPISGHRSVSWYQQTPGQGLQFLFEYFSETQRNKGNFPGRFSGRQFSNSRSEMNVSTLELGDSALYLCASGKGQGAGTGELFFGEGSRLTVL.

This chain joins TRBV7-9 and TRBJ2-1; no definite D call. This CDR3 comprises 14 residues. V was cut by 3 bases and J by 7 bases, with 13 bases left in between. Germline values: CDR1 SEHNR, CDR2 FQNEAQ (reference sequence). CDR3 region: CASSFSGNANEQFF. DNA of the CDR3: TGTGCCAGCAGCTTTTCCGGAAATGCTAATGAGCAGTTCTTC.

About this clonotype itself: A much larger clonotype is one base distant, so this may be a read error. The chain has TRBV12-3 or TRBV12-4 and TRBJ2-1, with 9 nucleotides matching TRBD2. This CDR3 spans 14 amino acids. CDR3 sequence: CAGSRGGVSLEQFF. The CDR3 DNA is TGTGCCGGCAGTCGCGGGGGGGTATCCCTTGAGCAGTTCTTC.

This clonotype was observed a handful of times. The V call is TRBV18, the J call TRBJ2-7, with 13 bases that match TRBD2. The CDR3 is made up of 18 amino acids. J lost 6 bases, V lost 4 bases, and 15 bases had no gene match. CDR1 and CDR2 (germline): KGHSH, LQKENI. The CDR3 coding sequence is TGTGCCAGCTCACAGATGGAAGGACTAGCGGGAGTTTCGTCCGAGCAGTACTTC. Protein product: CASSQMEGLAGVSSEQYF.

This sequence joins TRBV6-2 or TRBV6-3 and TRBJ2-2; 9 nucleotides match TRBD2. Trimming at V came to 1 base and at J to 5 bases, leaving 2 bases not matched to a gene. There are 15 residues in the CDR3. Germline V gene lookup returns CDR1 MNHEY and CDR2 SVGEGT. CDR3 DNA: TGTGCCAGCAGTTACTTCCTAGCGGGGACCGGGGAGCTGTTTTTT. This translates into CASSYFLAGTGELFF.

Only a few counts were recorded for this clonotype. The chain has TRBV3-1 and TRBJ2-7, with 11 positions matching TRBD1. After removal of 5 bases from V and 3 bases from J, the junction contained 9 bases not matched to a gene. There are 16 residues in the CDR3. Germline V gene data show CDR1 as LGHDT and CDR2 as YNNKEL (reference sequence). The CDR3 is CASSYFTGTGGYEQYF. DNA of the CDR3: TGTGCCAGCAGCTATTTTACCGGGACAGGGGGCTACGAGCAGTACTTC.

The chain's CDR3 is CASSPPFTTDTQYF. DNA for the CDR3: TGCGCCAGCAGCCCGCCGTTTACCACAGATACGCAGTATTTT. The chain combines TRBV4-1 with TRBJ2-3; D is undetermined. Germline CDR1 is MGHRA and CDR2 is YSYEKL. Between the trimmed V and J ends, which lost 4 bases and 2 bases, there was a span of 10 bases. The CDR3 spans 14 residues.

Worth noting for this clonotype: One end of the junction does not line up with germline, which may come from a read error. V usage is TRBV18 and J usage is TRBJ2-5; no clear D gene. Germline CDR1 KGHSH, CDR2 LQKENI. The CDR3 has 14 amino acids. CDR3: CASSSPTRQETQYF. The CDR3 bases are TGTGCCAGCTCATCACCAACTCGCCAAGAGACCCAGTACTTC.

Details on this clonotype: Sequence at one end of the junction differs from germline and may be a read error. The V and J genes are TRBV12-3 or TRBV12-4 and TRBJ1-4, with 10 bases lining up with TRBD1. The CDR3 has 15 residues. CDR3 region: CASSPRTGGGEKLCF. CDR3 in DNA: TGTGCCAGCAGTCCGCGGACAGGGGGAGGTGAAAAACTGTGTTTT.

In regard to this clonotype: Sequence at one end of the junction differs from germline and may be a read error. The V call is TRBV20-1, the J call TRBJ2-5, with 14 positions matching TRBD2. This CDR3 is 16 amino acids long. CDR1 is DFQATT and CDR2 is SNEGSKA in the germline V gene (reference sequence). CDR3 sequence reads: CSAGTSGSWWGETPYF. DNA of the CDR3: TGCAGTGCAGGGACTAGCGGGAGCTGGTGGGGAGAGACCCCGTACTTC.

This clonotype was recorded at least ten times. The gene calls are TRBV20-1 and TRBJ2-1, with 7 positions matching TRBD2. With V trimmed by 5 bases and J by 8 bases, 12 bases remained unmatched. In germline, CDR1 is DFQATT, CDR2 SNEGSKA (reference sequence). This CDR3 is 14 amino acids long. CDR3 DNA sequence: TGCAGTGCTCCCCCTAGCGGACTTCGATATGAGCAGTTCTTC. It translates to CSAPPSGLRYEQFF.